Listed below are T cell receptor beta chains from one sample, sequenced in a study of T cells in Graves' hyperthyroidism and ophthalmopathy. TCRdb reprocessed the multiplex PCR reads with MiXCR, giving one entry per CDR3 protein. The table includes approximately 410,000 distinct CDR3 sequences, approximately 15% detected once. The sequenced sample consisted of blood. The receptors were sampled from a woman under 30 with Graves' hyperthyroidism. The CDR3 runs from the conserved cysteine through the conserved F or W. The order of the fields is J gene, V gene, clone size, D gene, CDR3 protein, CDR3 DNA. D genes are given only for firm matches. Not all rows give a size; the values are once, few, many and, for expanded clones, a class.

J gene: TRBJ2-7; V gene: TRBV7-9; clone size: many; D gene: NA; CDR3 protein: CASSAGQSSYEQYF; CDR3 DNA: TGTGCCAGCAGCGCGGGACAGAGTTCCTACGAGCAGTACTTC
J gene: TRBJ2-2; V gene: TRBV10-3; clone size: many; D gene: TRBD1; CDR3 protein: CAISAEGQGARRTGELFF; CDR3 DNA: TGTGCCATCAGTGCGGAGGGACAGGGGGCGCGCAGGACCGGGGAGCTGTTTTTT
J gene: TRBJ2-7; V gene: TRBV27; clone size: many; D gene: TRBD2; CDR3 protein: CASSFREGTYEQYF; CDR3 DNA: TGTGCCAGCAGTTTTAGGGAGGGAACCTACGAGCAGTACTTC
J gene: TRBJ2-2; V gene: TRBV10-3; clone size: few; D gene: NA; CDR3 protein: CASRGAGENTGELFF; CDR3 DNA: TGTGCCTCCCGCGGGGCAGGGGAGAACACCGGGGAGCTGTTTTTT
J gene: TRBJ2-5; V gene: TRBV27; clone size: NA; D gene: NA; CDR3 protein: CATSDPGRGVETQYF; CDR3 DNA: TGTGCCACCAGTGATCCTGGACGGGGTGTCGAGACCCAGTACTTC
J gene: TRBJ2-5; V gene: TRBV6-1; clone size: NA; D gene: TRBD2; CDR3 protein: CASSKGLAGAWETQYF; CDR3 DNA: TGTGCCAGCAGTAAGGGACTAGCGGGAGCGTGGGAGACCCAGTACTTC
J gene: TRBJ1-4; V gene: TRBV7-9; clone size: many; D gene: NA; CDR3 protein: CASSSREGPNEKLFF; CDR3 DNA: TGTGCCAGCAGCTCCAGGGAGGGACCTAATGAAAAACTGTTTTTT
J gene: TRBJ1-5; V gene: TRBV7-2; clone size: NA; D gene: NA; CDR3 protein: CASSRPGSGQPQHF; CDR3 DNA: TGTGCCAGCAGCCGACCCGGGAGTGGTCAGCCCCAGCATTTT
J gene: TRBJ1-1; V gene: TRBV12-3/TRBV12-4; clone size: many; D gene: NA; CDR3 protein: CASSPLQGPKNTEAFF; CDR3 DNA: TGTGCCAGCAGTCCATTGCAGGGACCGAAGAACACTGAAGCTTTCTTT
J gene: TRBJ2-2; V gene: TRBV27; clone size: many; D gene: TRBD2; CDR3 protein: CASSFKAGVRNGELFF; CDR3 DNA: TGTGCCAGCAGTTTCAAAGCGGGAGTAAGGAACGGGGAGCTGTTTTTT
J gene: TRBJ2-2; V gene: TRBV7-6; clone size: NA; D gene: NA; CDR3 protein: CASSLGIPGLSNTGELFF; CDR3 DNA: TGTGCCAGCAGCTTAGGGATACCGGGACTCTCGAACACCGGGGAGCTGTTTTTT
J gene: TRBJ2-2; V gene: TRBV6-2/TRBV6-3; clone size: many; D gene: TRBD2; CDR3 protein: CASSPYRTSGVLTGELFF; CDR3 DNA: TGTGCCAGCAGCCCCTATCGGACTAGCGGGGTCCTCACCGGGGAGCTGTTTTTT
J gene: TRBJ1-5; V gene: TRBV2; clone size: few; D gene: NA; CDR3 protein: CASSVEGSSNQPQHF; CDR3 DNA: TGTGCCAGCAGTGTTGAGGGTTCTAGCAATCAGCCCCAGCATTTT
J gene: TRBJ1-2; V gene: TRBV20-1; clone size: NA; D gene: NA; CDR3 protein: CTPGGIRGYTF; CDR3 DNA: TGCACCCCGGGGGGAATACGGGGCTACACCTTC
J gene: TRBJ1-1; V gene: TRBV7-9; clone size: NA; D gene: NA; CDR3 protein: CASSLDAGAPEAFF; CDR3 DNA: TGTGCCAGCAGCTTAGATGCAGGGGCTCCTGAAGCTTTCTTT
J gene: TRBJ2-3; V gene: TRBV24-1; clone size: few; D gene: TRBD1; CDR3 protein: CATSSRGRTDTQYF; CDR3 DNA: TGTGCCACCAGTTCCAGGGGGCGCACAGATACGCAGTATTTT
J gene: TRBJ1-1; V gene: TRBV2; clone size: NA; D gene: NA; CDR3 protein: CASMGGGLAAFF; CDR3 DNA: TGTGCCAGCATGGGGGGGGGGCTTGCAGCTTTCTTT
J gene: TRBJ1-3; V gene: TRBV5-4; clone size: NA; D gene: TRBD1; CDR3 protein: CASSRQGVSGNTIYF; CDR3 DNA: TGTGCCAGCAGCCGACAGGGGGTCTCTGGAAACACCATATATTTT
J gene: TRBJ2-7; V gene: TRBV29-1; clone size: NA; D gene: TRBD1; CDR3 protein: CSVEKGTGSYEQYF; CDR3 DNA: TGCAGCGTTGAAAAAGGGACAGGATCCTACGAGCAGTACTTC
J gene: TRBJ2-5; V gene: TRBV12-3/TRBV12-4; clone size: NA; D gene: NA; CDR3 protein: CASSLAPRTLRQETQYF; CDR3 DNA: TGTGCCAGCAGTTTAGCGCCCCGGACTCTGAGGCAAGAGACCCAGTACTTC
J gene: TRBJ2-3; V gene: TRBV19; clone size: NA; D gene: NA; CDR3 protein: CASGSQTDTQYF; CDR3 DNA: TGTGCCAGTGGGAGTCAGACAGATACGCAGTATTTT
J gene: TRBJ1-6; V gene: TRBV20-1; clone size: NA; D gene: NA; CDR3 protein: CSARDSGNSPLHF; CDR3 DNA: TGCAGTGCTAGGGACAGCGGAAATTCACCCCTCCACTTT
J gene: TRBJ1-6; V gene: TRBV2; clone size: NA; D gene: NA; CDR3 protein: CASSDYPGRGLDNSPLHF; CDR3 DNA: TGTGCCAGCAGTGACTACCCGGGCAGGGGCTTGGATAATTCACCCCTCCACTTT
J gene: TRBJ1-5; V gene: TRBV28; clone size: many; D gene: NA; CDR3 protein: CASSKDQDNQPQHF; CDR3 DNA: TGTGCCAGCAGCAAAGACCAGGACAATCAGCCCCAGCATTTT
J gene: TRBJ2-2; V gene: TRBV6-1; clone size: NA; D gene: NA; CDR3 protein: CASSWVGELFF; CDR3 DNA: TGTGCCAGCAGTTGGGTAGGGGAGCTGTTTTTT
J gene: TRBJ1-1; V gene: TRBV27; clone size: many; D gene: NA; CDR3 protein: CASSLREGSTEAFF; CDR3 DNA: TGTGCCAGCAGTTTAAGGGAGGGAAGCACTGAAGCTTTCTTT
J gene: TRBJ1-1; V gene: TRBV28; clone size: few; D gene: NA; CDR3 protein: CASGEVRANTEAFF; CDR3 DNA: TGTGCCAGCGGTGAGGTACGAGCGAACACTGAAGCTTTCTTT
J gene: TRBJ1-1; V gene: TRBV2; clone size: NA; D gene: NA; CDR3 protein: CASRVRGDAPMNTEAFF; CDR3 DNA: TGTGCCAGCCGAGTACGGGGGGACGCCCCGATGAACACTGAAGCTTTCTTT
J gene: TRBJ2-7; V gene: TRBV2; clone size: NA; D gene: TRBD1; CDR3 protein: CASTGIRDRSYEQYF; CDR3 DNA: TGTGCCAGCACCGGCATCCGGGACAGGTCCTACGAGCAGTACTTC
J gene: TRBJ1-1; V gene: TRBV24-1; clone size: few; D gene: NA; CDR3 protein: CATSDLRRRGKNTEAFF; CDR3 DNA: TGTGCCACCAGTGATTTGCGACGCAGGGGCAAGAACACTGAAGCTTTCTTT
J gene: TRBJ2-7; V gene: TRBV9; clone size: few; D gene: NA; CDR3 protein: CASSVGPPYEQYF; CDR3 DNA: TGTGCCAGCAGCGTAGGTCCTCCCTACGAGCAGTACTTC